This T cell receptor (beta chain) was captured in a study of blood T cells in healthy people across ages (dated by TCRdb to between 2014 and 2017). Broadly, across the study: In model experiments, roughly one uniquely barcoded TCR beta cDNA molecule per two T cells was captured by template switching. Donors of different ages were randomly distributed across sequencing lanes to avoid experimental bias. For two donors (one aged 18 to 30 and one aged 80 or older), the study analyzed two additional independent replicas of 1 million unique cDNA reads from the same blood draw. The donors were divided into four age groups: young (average roughly 17 years), middle-aged (around 41), aged (about 61) and long-lived (82). The study measured age-related changes in TCR beta repertoire diversity using deep sequencing normalized with unique cDNA molecular identifiers.

The germline V gene (reference sequence) yields DFQATT for CDR1 and SNEGSKA for CDR2. V drops 5 bases and J drops 0 bases, leaving 13 bases in between. Counted from cysteine to phenylalanine, this CDR3 has 14 amino acids. The sequence is cut down to CDR3 DNA, 42 bases in frame from base 1. Libraries were prepared through 5' RACE. This sample was sequenced with an Illumina HiSeq 2500. The second PCR ran for about 7 to 11 cycles and used a J-beta primer mix along with a sample-barcoded 5' primer. Each TCR beta cDNA molecule received a unique molecular identifier from a template-switch 5' adaptor carrying 12 random nucleotides. At least 2.5 million CDR3-containing paired-end reads were obtained from each sample. First-strand cDNA was synthesized from all RNA with the Mint cDNA synthesis kit, primed by a TRBC-specific oligonucleotide. Following uracil-DNA glycosylase treatment, all cDNA underwent a first 18-cycle PCR with the universal primers M1SS and BC2_uni_R. As for the original processing: For normalization, 1 million high-quality reads were randomly selected from each sample, with every read carrying a distinct molecular identifier. Reads sharing molecular identifiers were discarded rather than binned into consensus sequences. MiTCR, run with a Q25 quality threshold and the strictest error-elimination algorithm, handled CDR3 identification, clonotype clustering and error correction. A nonparametric unseen species model with Euler transformation was used to estimate a lower bound on total TCR beta diversity. TCRdb reprocessed the public reads (quality trimming at Q25 with fastp, clone calling with MiXCR) and kept in-frame beta chains. CDR3 protein duplicates are merged, each entry listing the most common genes and DNA. TCRdb, not the authors, supplied the V and J calls. For this sample there are fewer than 2,000,000 distinct CDR3 sequences; 34% appear just once. The ten largest clones add up to around 10% of the sample.

Donors were approximately 42 systemically healthy Caucasian individuals from Russia aged roughly 6 to 100 years. Roughly 10 milliliters of peripheral blood were drawn from each donor into EDTA-treated Vacutainer tubes. Ficoll-Paque density-gradient centrifugation was used to isolate PBMCs, with at least 7 million per sample. Total RNA, at least 5 micrograms per sample, was extracted from PBMCs with Trizol reagent. The percentages of naive CD45RAhigh/CD27high T cells were determined by flow cytometry on a PBMC aliquot from every donor. Study-wide conclusions, independent of this receptor: Donor CMV infection status was unknown, potentially confounding age-related changes in expanded clonotypes. Bulk unsorted PBMC profiling prevented conclusive comparison of naive and antigen-experienced compartments. Observed TCR beta diversity per million T cells fell roughly linearly with age, and a significant reduction was already apparent by age around 44. Estimates of total diversity based on one million sequenced T cells were regarded as lower bounds and as underestimates. The percentage of naive T cells measured by flow cytometry correlated strongly with observed TCR beta diversity. Compared with the aged group, more naive CD4+ T cells, fewer expanded clones and increased TCR diversity were shown by the long-lived group, suggesting age selection.

This clonotype was seen only a few times. Its cognate antigen has yet to be identified. Per-base qualities were not stored, and no clone one base away is much larger. The chain uses TRBV20-1 and TRBJ2-5; the D segment could be TRBD2, given 6 matching bases. The sequence was collected from a woman in her twenties or thirties in good health. Sample: blood. The nucleotide sequence is TGCAGTGCTCCGGGACTCAGGTACCAAGAGACCCAGTACTTC. Translated, it reads CSAPGLRYQETQYF.